This is a list of T cell receptor beta chains from one sample in a study of T cells expressing NK-cell markers. TCRdb re-called the 5' RACE reads and catalogs CDR3 proteins one per entry, DNA excluded. This sample contains 350,000 to 400,000 distinct CDR3 sequences. The specimen was blood T cells: a sorted CD56 or NKG2C T cell subset, CD4+ or CD8+ T cells, or bulk PBMC T cells (not recorded which). Receptors were obtained from a woman in her 50s in good health. Both conserved end residues are part of each CDR3.

cdr3_aa	j_call	v_call
CASSEYGTNTEAFF	TRBJ1-1	TRBV25-1
CASSLPNEQFF	TRBJ2-1	TRBV7-9
CASSPEGAGAREQFF	TRBJ2-1	TRBV5-1
CATLGLAGEQFF	TRBJ2-1	TRBV24-1
CASSLDGVPNQPQHF	TRBJ1-5	TRBV5-1
CASSFLANPETQYF	TRBJ2-5	TRBV5-1
CASSRPGQVATEAFF	TRBJ1-1	TRBV3-1
CSTIAGGPRNEQFF	TRBJ2-1	TRBV20-1
CSARDLQQRTGRWGAQYF	TRBJ2-3	TRBV20-1
CASSLYRTGGPGELFF	TRBJ2-2	TRBV13
CASGFETSALSSLSEQFF	TRBJ2-1	TRBV12-5
CATSDNLAASYNEQFF	TRBJ2-1	TRBV24-1
CASSPDSPNQPQHF	TRBJ1-5	TRBV5-1
CASSLRLAKTDTQYF	TRBJ2-3	TRBV5-6
CASSAPGAETSYEQYF	TRBJ2-7	TRBV9
CAISDTAGELFF	TRBJ2-2	TRBV10-3
CASSPGVGYGYTF	TRBJ1-2	TRBV12-3/TRBV12-4
CAISLFNQPQHF	TRBJ1-5	TRBV6-2/TRBV6-3
CSVDRLSFTDTQYF	TRBJ2-3	TRBV29-1
CASTNVQGSGGELFF	TRBJ2-2	TRBV12-3/TRBV12-4
CASRMLPGGRSYEQYF	TRBJ2-7	TRBV6-1
CASCQAGGSDTQYF	TRBJ2-3	TRBV28
CASSLLGQGPKNIQYF	TRBJ2-4	TRBV7-9
CASSINNLAELFF	TRBJ2-2	TRBV2
CASSQGLAGAGKYNEQFF	TRBJ2-1	TRBV4-2
CSVITSPRGEQFF	TRBJ2-1	TRBV29-1
CASSLTYQPPMRDTQYF	TRBJ2-3	TRBV12-3/TRBV12-4
CASSSRDPTEAFF	TRBJ1-1	TRBV5-1
CSACCPSEGYEQYF	TRBJ2-7	TRBV29-1
CASSYKTVTEAFF	TRBJ1-1	TRBV6-5
CASSLALAAYGYTF	TRBJ1-2	TRBV5-1
CASSKEAGSHEQYF	TRBJ2-7	TRBV5-8